The 26 T cell receptor beta chains below all came from one sample that was sequenced in a study of cytomegalovirus exposure and HLA in healthy donors. Both 60 Vbeta primers and 13 Jbeta primers went into the PCR. Repertoires were generated with immunoSEQ multiplex PCR, while TCRdb's copy carries only in-frame clones and drops some. Recorded for this sample: about 99,000 clones. The sequencing sample was made of PBMCs. These receptors were obtained from a man aged 40-49 years in good health and CMV-seronegative.

This chain uses TRBV6-6 with TRBJ2-6; a possible D gene is TRBD1 (5 bases). Germline CDR1 MNHNY, CDR2 SVGAGI (reference sequence). V was pared by 4 bases and J by 1 base, with 11 bases between. The CDR3 is 16 residues long. CDR3 bases: TGTGCCAGCAGTTTGAACCAGGGTTCTGGGGCCAACGTCCTGACTTTC. Protein product: CASSLNQGSGANVLTF.

This rearrangement joins TRBV2 to TRBJ2-3; possibly TRBD2 for D (5 bases). CDR1 and CDR2 from the germline V gene are SNHLY and FYNNEI. V lost 4 bases to trimming and J lost 5 bases, with 13 bases between them. The CDR3 is made up of 14 amino acids. CDR3 nucleotides: TGTGCCAGCAGTGGAGGGTATCAGAGAGATACGCAGTATTTT. This translates into CASSGGYQRDTQYF.

The chain combines TRBV19 with TRBJ1-4; 7 bases agree with TRBD1. Per the germline V gene, CDR1 is LNHDA and CDR2 is SQIVND (reference sequence). The V segment lost 5 bases and the J segment 0 bases; nucleotides outside the gene matches: 3. The CDR3 is 15 residues long. The CDR3 region is CASSPGTATNEKLFF. Written as DNA, the CDR3 is TGTGCCAGTAGTCCCGGGACAGCAACTAATGAAAAACTGTTTTTT.

As to this clone: At one end, the junction sequence differs from germline, possibly due to a read error. The gene calls are TRBV6-6 and TRBJ2-7; D is perhaps TRBD2 (5 bases). Germline V gene lookup returns CDR1 MNHNY and CDR2 SVGAGI (reference sequence). The length of the CDR3 is 12 residues. The CDR3 protein is CASSYSKDFLTF. The CDR3 bases are TGTGCCAGCAGTTACTCGAAGGACTTTCTTACCTTC.

V gene TRBV18 combines with J gene TRBJ2-7, with TRBD2 identical over 10 bases. Germline-derived CDR1 and CDR2 are KGHSH and LQKENI. Trimming removed 4 bases from V and 3 bases from J; junction bases left unmatched: 6. The CDR3 extends over 15 amino acids. CDR3 DNA: TGTGCCAGCTCACGTCGCCTAGCGGGAGACTACGAGCAGTACTTC. It encodes CASSRRLAGDYEQYF.

The chain carries TRBV5-4 and TRBJ2-2; no clear D. Germline CDR1 reads SGHNT; CDR2 reads YYREEE (reference sequence). The CDR3 has 14 amino acids. V dropped 2 bases and J dropped 1 base, with 6 bases sitting between them. CDR3 sequence (DNA): TGTGCCAGCAGCTTCGATAGGAACACCGGGGAGCTGTTTTTT. This sequence encodes CASSFDRNTGELFF.

This chain uses TRBV5-1 with TRBJ1-1, with 7 bases identical to TRBD1. Germline lookup yields CDR1 SGHRS and CDR2 YFSETQ. This CDR3 is built from 14 residues. The ends lost 4 bases at V and 3 bases at J; junction bases unmatched: 6. The CDR3 reads CASSALTGDTEAFF. DNA for the CDR3: TGCGCCAGCAGCGCACTTACAGGGGACACTGAAGCTTTCTTT.

Details on this clone: Germline is not matched at one junction end, which may reflect a read error. V and J are TRBV5-8 and TRBJ2-7, with D hard to call. Germline CDR1 is SGHTS and CDR2 is YDEGEE. The CDR3 has 13 amino acids. The CDR3 sequence is CASSSIPEYGQYF. In nucleotides, the CDR3 is TGTGCCAGCAGCTCGATTCCGGAGTACGGGCAGTACTTC.

The gene calls are TRBV7-6 and TRBJ2-5; the match to TRBD1 covers 7 bases. This CDR3 region has 15 residues. V dropped 1 base and J dropped 5; count of bases not matched to a gene: 7. Per germline, CDR1 SGHVS and CDR2 FNYEAQ. The CDR3 DNA reads TGTGCCAGCAGCTTAGGGCAGGGGGTCTCGGAGACCCAGTACTTC. Translation: CASSLGQGVSETQYF.

V and J are TRBV7-9 and TRBJ1-2; D remains unclear. The CDR3 totals 12 residues. V lost 5 bases and J 8 bases, leaving 12 bases between the germline ends. Looked up from germline, CDR1 is SEHNR and CDR2 is FQNEAQ (reference sequence). As DNA, the CDR3 is TGTGCCAGCAGCCCCGGGTCGGTAGGCTACACCTTC. Its translation is CASSPGSVGYTF.

The V call is TRBV7-9, the J call TRBJ2-7; 9 nucleotides line up with TRBD2. J lost 4 bases, V lost 3 bases, and 1 base had no gene match. Germline V gives CDR1 SEHNR, CDR2 FQNEAQ (reference sequence). The CDR3 spans 13 residues. CDR3 in amino acids: CASSLAGGYEQYF. The CDR3 nucleotides are TGTGCCAGCAGCTTGGCGGGAGGGTACGAGCAGTACTTC.

The J gene is TRBJ2-4, the V gene TRBV9; 7 bases line up with TRBD2. The V gene end was trimmed by 4 bases and the J gene end by 5 bases; junction bases not matched to a gene: 9. Germline values: CDR1 SGDLS, CDR2 YYNGEE. The length of the CDR3 is 15 residues. CDR3 bases: TGTGCCAGCAGCCTCTCGAGCGGGGTGCAAAACATTCAGTACTTC. This translates into CASSLSSGVQNIQYF.

The rearrangement uses TRBV5-1 and TRBJ1-1; 7 nucleotides align to TRBD1. From germline, CDR1 is SGHRS and CDR2 YFSETQ. This CDR3 spans 15 amino acids. The trim removed 4 bases at V and 1 base at J, leaving 7 bases unmatched. The CDR3 loop is CASSVWTGENTEAFF. The CDR3, as DNA: TGCGCCAGCAGCGTGTGGACAGGAGAGAACACTGAAGCTTTCTTT.

V gene TRBV7-9 combines with J gene TRBJ2-7, with 10 nucleotides matching TRBD2. Trimming cost V 4 bases and J 3 bases; bases outside gene matches: 3. Germline-derived CDR1 and CDR2 are SEHNR and FQNEAQ (reference sequence). There are 14 residues in the CDR3. The CDR3 loop reads CASSSSGRGYEQYF. The CDR3 bases are TGTGCCAGCAGCTCTAGCGGGAGAGGCTACGAGCAGTACTTC. The full variable domain, completed using reference TRBV7-9 and TRBJ2-7, is DTGVSQNPRHKITKRGQNVTFRCDPISEHNRLYWYRQTLGQGPEFLTYFQNEAQLEKSRLLSDRFSAERPKGSFSTLEIQRTEQGDSAMYLCASSSSGRGYEQYFGPGTRLTVT.

This chain connects TRBV7-8 to TRBJ1-3; D gene unclear. Germline V gives CDR1 SGHVS, CDR2 FQNEAQ. V lost 2 bases and J 0 bases, leaving 14 bases between the germline ends. The CDR3 covers 17 residues. The CDR3 sequence is CASSLFNTLTSGNTIYF. DNA for the CDR3: TGTGCCAGCAGCTTATTCAACACCCTTACCTCTGGAAACACCATATATTTT.

CDR3 region: CASSLGRQANIYGYTF. As DNA, the CDR3 is TGTGCCAGCAGCTTAGGTAGACAGGCGAACATCTATGGCTACACCTTC. V gene TRBV7-8 combines with J gene TRBJ1-2; tentatively, D is TRBD1 (6 bases). V was trimmed by 1 base and J by 4 bases, leaving 16 bases between them. Germline V gene data show CDR1 as SGHVS and CDR2 as FQNEAQ. This CDR3 spans 16 amino acids.

According to its frequency, this clone is medium-sized. The chain employs TRBV10-3 and TRBJ2-3; 9 bases map to TRBD2. The CDR3 runs 15 residues. The V gene end was trimmed by 10 bases and the J gene end by 6 bases; junction bases not matched to a gene: 14. From germline, CDR1 is ENHRY and CDR2 SYGVKD. Here the CDR3 DNA reads TGTGCCACCCAGCCCGATGCGGGAGGGCCGGATACGCAGTATTTT. Its translation: CATQPDAGGPDTQYF.

This chain joins TRBV6-1 and TRBJ2-3; possible D gene TRBD1, 5 bases. Germline CDR1 reads MNHNS; CDR2 reads SASEGT. The germline V and J ends were trimmed by 8 bases and 2 bases, with 11 bases remaining between them. There are 13 residues in the CDR3. The CDR3 sequence is CASQMTATDTQYF. The CDR3 coding sequence is TGTGCCAGCCAAATGACAGCCACAGATACGCAGTATTTT.

This chain connects TRBV28 to TRBJ2-1; the D gene is possibly TRBD2 (5 bases). Germline values: CDR1 MDHEN, CDR2 SYDVKM. Trimming took 4 bases from V and 7 from J, leaving 11 bases between them. CDR3 length: 13 amino acids. The chain's CDR3 is CASSSPSSNEQFF. The CDR3 DNA sequence: TGTGCCAGCAGTTCTCCTAGCTCGAATGAGCAGTTCTTC.

V is TRBV19 and J is TRBJ2-3, with 8 bases identical to TRBD2. After removal of 7 bases from V and 1 base from J, the junction contained 10 bases not matched to a gene. CDR3 length equals 16 residues. CDR1 and CDR2 (germline): LNHDA, SQIVND (reference sequence). For the CDR3, the DNA is TGTGCCAGTACCAAAGCGGGGGCTGGAGGCACAGATACGCAGTATTTT. Translated, it gives CASTKAGAGGTDTQYF.

The genes are TRBV5-1 and TRBJ1-5, with D hard to call. Trimming removed 0 bases at V and 0 bases at J, with 7 bases between. The CDR3 is 15 amino acids. Germline V gene sequence: CDR1 SGHRS, CDR2 YFSETQ. CDR3 in amino acids: CASSLAGISNQPQHF. In nucleotides, the CDR3 is TGCGCCAGCAGCTTGGCAGGCATTAGCAATCAGCCCCAGCATTTT. Variable domain in full (rest from reference TRBV5-1 and TRBJ1-5): KAGVTQTPRYLIKTRGQQVTLSCSPISGHRSVSWYQQTPGQGLQFLFEYFSETQRNKGNFPGRFSGRQFSNSRSEMNVSTLELGDSALYLCASSLAGISNQPQHFGDGTRLSIL.

The chain links TRBV5-6 to TRBJ2-3; 11 bases agree with TRBD1. Losses at the gene ends were 3 bases for V and 7 bases for J; bases not matched to a gene: 10. The CDR3 is made up of 16 amino acids. Germline V gives CDR1 SGHDT, CDR2 YYEEEE. CDR3 nucleotides: TGTGCCAGCAGCTGGACGGGGACAGGGGGGGGTAATACGCAGTATTTT. Translated: CASSWTGTGGGNTQYF. The full variable domain, rest sourced from reference TRBV5-6 and TRBJ2-3, is DAGVTQSPTHLIKTRGQQVTLRCSPKSGHDTVSWYQQALGQGPQFIFQYYEEEERQRGNFPDRFSGHQFPNYSSELNVNALLLGDSALYLCASSWTGTGGGNTQYFGPGTRLTVL.

The chain joins TRBV2 to TRBJ2-3; 7 bases align to TRBD1. V shed 6 bases, J shed 0 bases, and the junction held 6 bases outside the gene matches. From germline, CDR1 is SNHLY and CDR2 FYNNEI. The CDR3 extends over 15 amino acids. The CDR3 DNA follows: TGTGCCAGCAGCTGGGACAGTTCTAGCACAGATACGCAGTATTTT. This encodes CASSWDSSSTDTQYF.

The chain uses TRBV27 and TRBJ2-3; TRBD2 agrees at 8 bases. With V trimmed by 5 bases and J by 4 bases, 11 bases remained unmatched. Per the germline V gene, CDR1 is MNHEY and CDR2 is SMNVEV (reference sequence). The CDR3 runs 16 residues. The CDR3 reads CASSPWVLAGADTQYF. The CDR3 DNA reads TGTGCCAGCAGTCCATGGGTCCTAGCGGGCGCAGATACGCAGTATTTT.

The rearrangement joins TRBV7-9 to TRBJ2-6, with D perhaps TRBD2 (7 bases). Looked up from germline, CDR1 is SEHNR and CDR2 is FQNEAQ (reference sequence). The ends were cut back, 1 base at V and 0 bases at J, with 13 bases in the middle. This CDR3 has 18 residues. The CDR3 sequence: CASSLVGGGRSGANVLTF. As DNA, the CDR3 is TGTGCCAGCAGCTTAGTAGGGGGGGGACGCTCTGGGGCCAACGTCCTGACTTTC.

The gene calls are TRBV6-1 and TRBJ1-4; D not resolved. Trimming shortened V by 0 bases and J by 8 bases, and 13 bases separated the two germline ends. The CDR3 runs to 15 residues. Germline V gene sequence: CDR1 MNHNS, CDR2 SASEGT. Here the CDR3 reads CASSEAGGVGEKLFF. The CDR3 nucleotides read TGTGCCAGCAGTGAAGCAGGCGGGGTAGGCGAAAAACTGTTTTTT.